This TCR beta chain was documented in a study of cytomegalovirus exposure and HLA in healthy donors. The CDR3 consists of 19 residues. V was trimmed by 6 bases and J by 6 bases, leaving 30 bases between them. CDR1 is KGHSH and CDR2 is LQKENI in the germline V gene. Each donor was healthy, and each was a bone marrow donor. Primers for the PCR totalled 60 Vbeta and 13 Jbeta. Some clones are missing from TCRdb's copy, which holds only in-frame ones; the method was immunoSEQ multiplex PCR. The sample includes about 190,000 clones, 70% to 85% of them seen just once. The receptor was isolated from a man aged 35 to 55 in good health and CMV-seropositive. This chain links TRBV18 with TRBJ1-5, with D possibly TRBD1 on 6 matching bases. The specimen was PBMCs. The CDR3 loop is CASSLTGRLALTAGQPQHF. Here the CDR3 DNA reads TGTGCCAGCTCGCTGACAGGCCGACTCGCCCTTACCGCGGGTCAGCCCCAGCATTTT.